At least ten counts were recorded for the clone carrying this T cell receptor (beta chain). Antigen specificity is unknown. The TCR library protocol was used to attach unique molecular identifiers. These identifiers were attached to individual cDNA molecules. In TCRdb, the 5' RACE reads were re-called with MiXCR into one record per CDR3 protein. The sample consists of approximately 70,000 distinct CDR3 sequences, roughly an eighth of them appearing once. This sample is drawn from a study of early T cells in non-severe SARS-CoV-2 infection. Turning to the study itself: Sequencing of unsorted whole blood was done on bulk RNA, leaving chains unpaired.

This CDR3 has 12 residues. Germline lookup yields CDR1 LGHDT and CDR2 YNNKEL (reference sequence). The V end was cut by 5 bases, the J end by 4 bases, with 5 bases between. Study observations and caveats: The VDJdb matching leaned toward anti-spike CD8 responses and overlooked private and CD4 specificities.

The sequence was obtained from an adult who was a healthcare worker with PCR-confirmed SARS-CoV-2 infection or an uninfected control (not recorded which). This chain links TRBV3-1 with TRBJ2-2; D not certain. Sample: whole blood. CDR3 in DNA: TGTGCCAGCAGCTTCCTCACCGGGGAGCTGTTTTTT. Residues: CASSFLTGELFF.